Shown below are 9 T cell receptor beta chains from a single sample sequenced in a study of T cell changes during pregnancy in multiple sclerosis (dated by TCRdb to between 2018 and 2020). The library was made by the immunoSEQ multiplex PCR assay. TCRdb re-hosts the immuneACCESS table, in-frame sequences only. Its copies lack some clones; in the studies checked, an unresolved V gene accounts for under half of them, and the cause for the rest is not known. This sample holds fewer than 40,000 clones; approximately 90% were observed only once. The top ten clonotypes cover 0.4% to 0.6% of the sample. Material: CD4+ T cells from peripheral blood mononuclear cells, obtained in the first trimester of pregnancy. These receptors were obtained from a female donor in good health, enrolled as a control in a pregnancy study.

The V and J genes are TRBV29-1 and TRBJ1-3; D uncertain. This CDR3 contains 13 residues. CDR1 and CDR2 (germline): SQVTM, ANQGSEA. Deletions cut 4 bases from V and 0 bases from J, with 7 bases between. For the CDR3, the DNA is TGCAGCGTTGTCGTCCGCTCTGGAAACACCATATATTTT. Its translation: CSVVVRSGNTIYF.

The rearrangement links TRBV11-3 to TRBJ2-3, with D tentatively TRBD2 (7 bases). This CDR3 has 15 residues. Germline loops: CDR1 SGHNT, CDR2 YENEEA. The ends were cut back, 3 bases at V and 3 bases at J, with 13 bases in the middle. The chain's CDR3 is CASSLGGGRTDTQYF. CDR3 coding DNA: TGTGCCAGCAGCTTGGGGGGGGGCAGGACAGATACGCAGTATTTT.

The chain has TRBV6-5 and TRBJ1-5, with a possible D match to TRBD1 (6 bases). This CDR3 spans 14 amino acids. Trimming shortened V by 7 bases and J by 3 bases, and 13 bases separated the two germline ends. CDR1 and CDR2 (germline): MNHEY, SVGAGI. In DNA form, the CDR3 reads TGTGCCAGCACCTCAACAGGGCCCAATCAGCCCCAGCATTTT. This encodes CASTSTGPNQPQHF.

The chain is built from TRBV11-2 and TRBJ1-6; possibly TRBD1 for D (5 bases). Deletions cut 4 bases from V and 9 bases from J, with 16 bases between. The length of the CDR3 is 15 residues. Germline V gives CDR1 SGHAT, CDR2 FQNNGV. The CDR3 loop is CASSSRQGLGSPLHF. Here the CDR3 DNA reads TGTGCCAGCAGCTCCCGCCAGGGCTTAGGTTCACCCCTCCACTTT.

The chain employs TRBV30 and TRBJ1-2, with D unresolved. Germline V lookup: CDR1 GTSNPN, CDR2 SVGIG (reference sequence). The V end was cut by 7 bases, the J end by 8 bases, with 23 bases between. The CDR3 spans 14 residues. This CDR3 reads CALIRVGEMWGYTF. CDR3 nucleotides: TGTGCCTTGATACGGGTCGGGGAGATGTGGGGCTACACCTTC. Combining the CDR3 with reference TRBV30 and TRBJ1-2 gives the whole variable domain SQTIHQWPATLVQPVGSPLSLECTVEGTSNPNLYWYRQAAGRGLQLLFYSVGIGQISSEVPQNLSASRPQDRQFILSSKKLLLSDSGFYLCALIRVGEMWGYTFGSGTRLTVV.

This chain uses TRBV7-2 with TRBJ1-6; a weak D match, TRBD1 (5 bases). The CDR3 has 21 amino acids. The V end lost 0 bases, the J end lost 14 bases, and 35 bases lay between the germline ends. Germline loops: CDR1 SGHTA, CDR2 FQGNSA. The CDR3 here is CASSLAPRRGRSPRARGALHF. In DNA form, the CDR3 reads TGTGCCAGCAGCTTAGCCCCCCGGCGGGGACGGAGCCCCAGGGCCCGAGGGGCCCTCCACTTT.

The V gene is TRBV5-1, the J gene TRBJ2-7; 8 nucleotides line up with TRBD2. Germline assignment: CDR1 SGHRS and CDR2 YFSETQ. CDR3 length equals 17 residues. Trimming at V came to 1 base and at J to 4 bases, leaving 13 bases not matched to a gene. The CDR3 loop reads CASSLSGGVSGVYEQYF. CDR3 DNA sequence: TGCGCCAGCAGCTTGAGCGGGGGTGTTAGCGGGGTTTACGAGCAGTACTTC.

This chain connects TRBV6-5 to TRBJ1-1; D is perhaps TRBD1 (6 bases). Trimming took 10 bases from V and 3 from J, leaving 21 bases between them. The CDR3 covers 15 residues. Germline CDR1 MNHEY, CDR2 SVGAGI. CDR3 residues: CATIPPGVSHTEAFF. CDR3 nucleotides: TGTGCCACCATCCCCCCAGGGGTCTCACACACTGAAGCTTTCTTT.

Written as DNA, the CDR3 is TGTGCCAGCAGTTCCCCCGACAGGGGGCCTGAAGCTTTCTTT. Its translation is CASSSPDRGPEAFF. The chain has TRBV6-6 and TRBJ1-1; the match to TRBD1 covers 10 bases. CDR3 size: 14 residues. CDR1 and CDR2 (germline): MNHNY, SVGAGI (reference sequence). The V and J ends lost 4 bases and 6 bases, in that order; junction bases with no gene match: 5.